These 20 T cell receptor beta chains share one sample of origin, sequenced in a study of CD8+ T cells in alopecia areata. Individuals with alopecia areata gave both lesional scalp punch biopsies and peripheral blood for collection. Isolated RNA was reverse transcribed into cDNA used as the sequencing template. Assay: immunoSEQ multiplex PCR; the TCRdb copy retains only in-frame clones and omits some. The data show roughly 13,000 clones, with 50% to 70% seen just once and approximately 10% held by the top ten. Here the sequenced sample was skin, taken at week 0. The receptors come from a human donor with alopecia areata.

V is TRBV11-3 and J is TRBJ2-6; the match to TRBD1 covers 8 bases. This CDR3 has 18 residues. Germline lookup yields CDR1 SGHNT and CDR2 YENEEA. The ends lost 6 bases at V and 0 bases at J; junction bases unmatched: 10. CDR3 coding DNA: TGTGCCAGCAGTCCCGGGACAGGCGTGTCCTCTGGGGCCAACGTCCTGACTTTC. Its translation is CASSPGTGVSSGANVLTF.

This chain connects TRBV12-5 to TRBJ1-1, with D perhaps matching TRBD1 (5 bases). V was pared by 6 bases and J by 3 bases, with 11 bases between. Per germline, CDR1 LGHNT and CDR2 FRNRAP. This CDR3 has 13 amino acids. CDR3 coding DNA: TGTGCTAGTGGCCAAACCAGGGACACTGAAGCTTTCTTT. Residues: CASGQTRDTEAFF. The full variable domain, completed using reference TRBV12-5 and TRBJ1-1, is DARVTQTPRHKVTEMGQEVTMRCQPILGHNTVFWYRQTMMQGLELLAYFRNRAPLDDSGMPKDRFSAEMPDATLATLKIQPSEPRDSAVYFCASGQTRDTEAFFGQGTRLTVV.

This clone was observed a few times. V and J are TRBV7-9 and TRBJ1-1; D is undetermined. The germline V gene has CDR1 SEHNR and CDR2 FQNEAQ (reference sequence). V gave up 0 bases and J gave up 1 base, with 12 bases separating them. The CDR3 spans 16 residues. The CDR3: CASSLAEGGQNTEAFF. CDR3 DNA: TGTGCCAGCAGCTTAGCCGAGGGAGGGCAGAACACTGAAGCTTTCTTT.

The chain uses TRBV7-8 and TRBJ1-6; D may be TRBD1 (6 bases). The CDR3 has 19 residues. Germline CDR1 and CDR2: SGHVS and FQNEAQ. With 6 bases removed from V and 1 base from J, the gap between germline ends came to 22 bases. CDR3 sequence: CASSQVDHREESYNSPLHF. The CDR3 nucleotides are TGTGCCAGCAGTCAAGTAGACCACAGGGAGGAGTCCTATAATTCACCCCTCCACTTT.

This chain connects TRBV28 to TRBJ1-6; D ambiguous. Trimming stripped 6 bases from V and 1 base from J, with 10 bases between. The CDR3 consists of 15 residues. The germline CDR1 and CDR2 sequences are MDHEN and SYDVKM. In DNA form, the CDR3 reads TGTGCCAGCAGCGGAATGGGGTCCTATAATTCACCCCTCCACTTT. It codes for CASSGMGSYNSPLHF.

V is TRBV5-1 and J is TRBJ1-1, with 7 bases lining up with TRBD1. Germline assignment: CDR1 SGHRS and CDR2 YFSETQ. This CDR3 comprises 18 residues. Losses at the gene ends were 3 bases for V and 1 base for J; bases not matched to a gene: 15. CDR3 DNA: TGCGCCAGCAGCTCCCGGGCCCCAGCCCGGGACAGGAACACTGAAGCTTTCTTT. It codes for CASSSRAPARDRNTEAFF.

J is TRBJ1-5 and V is TRBV7-6; D gene ambiguous. Deletions cut 5 bases from V and 3 bases from J, with 17 bases between. Looked up from germline, CDR1 is SGHVS and CDR2 is FNYEAQ. This CDR3 has 16 amino acids. The CDR3 is CASSPRSRDYNQPQHF. The CDR3 DNA follows: TGTGCCAGCAGCCCTCGTTCCCGCGATTACAATCAGCCCCAGCATTTT.

This clone occurred once. This sequence joins TRBV5-4 and TRBJ1-1, with unresolved D. The CDR3 is made up of 13 amino acids. V lost 4 bases and J lost 6, with 13 bases in between. The germline gives CDR1 SGHNT, CDR2 YYREEE (reference sequence). Here the CDR3 reads CASSPIGPAEAFF. In DNA, the CDR3 is TGTGCCAGCAGCCCCATAGGTCCTGCTGAAGCTTTCTTT.

The chain links TRBV19 to TRBJ2-7; D remains unclear. Germline CDR1 and CDR2: LNHDA and SQIVND (reference sequence). V lost 6 bases and J lost 0, with 15 bases in between. This CDR3 is built from 15 residues. The CDR3: CASRLQEPSSYEQYF. CDR3 DNA: TGTGCCAGTAGGCTCCAAGAACCGAGCTCCTACGAGCAGTACTTC. The variable domain in full, completed from reference TRBV19 and TRBJ2-7, reads DGGITQSPKYLFRKEGQNVTLSCEQNLNHDAMYWYRQDPGQGLRLIYYSQIVNDFQKGDIAEGYSVSREKKESFPLTVTSAQKNPTAFYLCASRLQEPSSYEQYFGPGTRLTVT.

This clone was observed a few times. The rearrangement links TRBV5-1 to TRBJ2-1; possibly TRBD1 or TRBD2 for D (5 bases each). CDR3 size: 16 residues. Trimming took off 2 bases at V and 7 bases at J, with 19 bases between the two ends. CDR1 is SGHRS and CDR2 is YFSETQ in the germline V gene. The CDR3 region is CASSFSTGTLGNEQFF. The CDR3 nucleotides read TGCGCCAGCAGCTTCTCTACCGGGACCCTGGGAAATGAGCAGTTCTTC.

As to this clone: A far larger clone is just one base off, so this is likely a read error. The DNA of the CDR3 is TGCGCCAGCAGCGATCAGCGGGGGCGCACAGATACGCAGTATTTT. As protein: CASSDQRGRTDTQYF. J is TRBJ2-3 and V is TRBV5-1; 8 nucleotides match TRBD2. The CDR3 extends over 15 amino acids. Germline CDR1 and CDR2: SGHRS and YFSETQ. With V trimmed by 4 bases and J by 1 base, 5 bases remained unmatched.

The chain employs TRBV27 and TRBJ1-6, with D possibly TRBD1 on 5 matching bases. V lost 3 bases and J 7 bases, leaving 28 bases between the germline ends. The CDR3 is 20 amino acids. Germline V gene lookup returns CDR1 MNHEY and CDR2 SMNVEV (reference sequence). The CDR3 nucleotides are TGTGCCAGCAGTTTCGGGGAGGGGCAGGGAAGCTTCTTCGGCAATTCACCCCTCCACTTT. Amino acids: CASSFGEGQGSFFGNSPLHF.

The CDR3, as DNA: TGTGCCTGGAGTGTCCCTCCGGGACTAGCGGGGACTCTAGCCAAAAACATTCAGTACTTC. Translated: CAWSVPPGLAGTLAKNIQYF. V is TRBV30 and J is TRBJ2-4, with TRBD2 matching over 13 bases. Germline CDR1 GTSNPN, CDR2 SVGIG (reference sequence). V trimming: 0 bases; J trimming: 0 bases; junction bases outside the gene matches: 11. The CDR3 has 20 amino acids.

The chain couples TRBV7-9 to TRBJ1-4, with TRBD1 matching over 7 bases. The germline V gene encodes CDR1 SEHNR and CDR2 FQNEAQ (reference sequence). CDR3 length: 16 amino acids. Losses at the gene ends were 4 bases for V and 4 bases for J; bases not matched to a gene: 9. For the CDR3, the DNA is TGTGCCAGCAGCTCACCCCGACAGGGTGTTAATGAAAAACTGTTTTTT. Residues: CASSSPRQGVNEKLFF.

This clone appeared a few times. The chain links TRBV5-1 to TRBJ1-2, with TRBD1 as a possible D gene (5 bases). Germline CDR1 and CDR2: SGHRS and YFSETQ. This CDR3 spans 15 amino acids. Trimming removed 2 bases at V and 4 bases at J, with 15 bases between. DNA of the CDR3: TGCGCCAGCAGCTTATCCCCAGGGTTCTTCTATGGCTACACCTTC. This codes for CASSLSPGFFYGYTF.

In its sample, this clone is medium-sized. The gene calls are TRBV19 and TRBJ2-7; possible D gene TRBD1, 5 bases. CDR1 is LNHDA, CDR2 SQIVND, per germline (reference sequence). The CDR3 sequence is 12 residues long. The V end lost 4 bases, the J end lost 3 bases, and 7 bases lay between the germline ends. DNA for the CDR3: TGTGCCAGTAGTACAGGGATCTACGAGCAGTACTTC. This gives the protein CASSTGIYEQYF.

V usage is TRBV7-2 and J usage is TRBJ2-2; no clear D. This CDR3 has 14 residues. Germline values: CDR1 SGHTA, CDR2 FQGNSA. Trimming shortened V by 3 bases and J by 1 base, and 6 bases separated the two germline ends. CDR3 protein: CASSFDRNTGELFF. In nucleotides, the CDR3 is TGTGCCAGCAGCTTTGATAGGAACACCGGGGAGCTGTTTTTT.

The CDR3 sequence: CASSPLPGALHTEAFF. CDR3 DNA: TGTGCCAGCTCACCACTTCCAGGGGCTTTACACACTGAAGCTTTCTTT. The chain links TRBV18 to TRBJ1-1; a weak D match, TRBD1 (6 bases). The CDR3 sequence is 16 residues long. V dropped 1 base and J dropped 3 bases, with 15 bases sitting between them. Germline V lookup: CDR1 KGHSH, CDR2 LQKENI. The variable domain in full, with the rest retrieved from reference TRBV18 and TRBJ1-1, is NAGVMQNPRHLVRRRGQEARLRCSPMKGHSHVYWYRQLPEEGLKFMVYLQKENIIDESGMPKERFSAEFPKEGPSILRIQQVVRGDSAAYFCASSPLPGALHTEAFFGQGTRLTVV.

V and J are TRBV2 and TRBJ2-5; D might be TRBD1 or TRBD2, each matching 6 bases. Germline-derived CDR1 and CDR2 are SNHLY and FYNNEI. This CDR3 has 15 amino acids. Trimming removed 7 bases at V and 1 base at J, with 16 bases between. The CDR3 sequence is CASTRQEGVQETQYF. For the CDR3, the DNA is TGTGCCAGCACCAGACAGGAGGGGGTCCAAGAGACCCAGTACTTC.

This chain connects TRBV7-2 to TRBJ2-5; 7 nucleotides match TRBD1. Germline V lookup: CDR1 SGHTA, CDR2 FQGNSA. This CDR3 contains 14 residues. V lost 5 bases and J lost 1; bases outside the gene matches: 4. The CDR3 sequence: CASSIDRVQETQYF. CDR3 DNA: TGTGCCAGCAGCATTGACAGGGTCCAAGAGACCCAGTACTTC.